The rows below give T cell receptor beta chains drawn from one sample of a study of OX40 agonist ivuxolimab in advanced cancers. Clones were sequenced by immunoSEQ multiplex PCR, and TCRdb holds only the in-frame ones, with some missing. The table shows more than 50,000 clones, with around four fifths occurring only once. Source: CD4+ or CD8+ T cells sorted from blood, taken in a trial of the OX40 agonist ivuxolimab. Every receptor here comes from an adult with an advanced solid tumor such as melanoma, head and neck, liver or kidney cancer. Both conserved end residues are trimmed from each CDR3.

v_call	j_call	cdr3_aa
TRBV18	TRBJ1-2	ASSRDRDYGYT
TRBV5-8	TRBJ1-1	ASSSHRDSWGTEAF
TRBV5-1	TRBJ2-5	ASHPRPPGETQY
TRBV10-2	TRBJ1-3	ASSWGRNTIY
TRBV6-1	TRBJ1-4	ASSESYGLLNEKLF
TRBV7-2	TRBJ2-7	ASSPTGLRGEQY
TRBV18	TRBJ2-5	ASSPETEETQY
TRBV19	TRBJ2-5	AGTGEETQY
TRBV7-9	TRBJ1-2	ASTPRAFYGYT
TRBV2	TRBJ2-2	ASNHKQGAGELF
TRBV5-1	TRBJ1-5	ASSPGNPPVNGPQH
TRBV4-1	TRBJ1-4	ASSQDSKGARGEKLF
TRBV6-1	TRBJ2-1	ASSPTSGYNEQF
TRBV7-8	TRBJ2-7	ASSSSFLGDEQY
TRBV5-1	TRBJ2-1	ASSSGQGLGEQF
TRBV5-1	TRBJ2-5	ASSLEVTQY
TRBV5-4	TRBJ1-4	ASSFRDINEKLF
TRBV13	TRBJ2-2	ASSLDPGELF
TRBV9	TRBJ2-3	ASSVDGIATQY
TRBV28	TRBJ2-7	ASRKSGPTGEQY
TRBV7-9	TRBJ2-1	ASSLATDSSYNEQF
TRBV6-1	TRBJ2-7	ASRGSGSYEQY
TRBV28	TRBJ2-5	ASSTPGQGVETQY
TRBV5-1	TRBJ1-6	ASSLIELVGRDSPLH
TRBV10-3	TRBJ2-7	AISESLAGYEQY
TRBV5-4	TRBJ2-6	ASTGQAFRGANVLT
TRBV4-1	TRBJ2-7	ASSRMGLTPSYEQY
TRBV4-1	TRBJ2-5	ASSQYPGQGSREQY
TRBV28	TRBJ2-6	ASSPILGQGRSGANVLT
TRBV5-1	TRBJ2-1	ASSDATSALYEQF
TRBV7-2	TRBJ2-1	ASSALGGNEQF
TRBV18	TRBJ1-4	ASSPYILGDNEKLF
TRBV14	TRBJ2-7	ASSQDPSGGEQY
TRBV19	TRBJ1-6	ASSIGTALRTPLH
TRBV7-2	TRBJ2-7	ASSLEDRGYYEQY
TRBV5-1	TRBJ1-4	ASSLGTEKLF
TRBV4-1	TRBJ2-2	ASSQGLTGRGTGELF
TRBV7-9	TRBJ2-1	ASSSTGPWRQF
TRBV10-3	TRBJ1-3	AIRQGTFSGNTIY
TRBV2	TRBJ1-2	ASTRTVYYGYT
TRBV14	TRBJ1-1	ASSLKRHSAF
TRBV11-2	TRBJ1-3	ASSRGNTGNTIY
TRBV9	TRBJ2-3	ASSIRPSTDTQY
TRBV19	TRBJ2-7	ASSPSGTPGEQY
TRBV5-4	TRBJ2-1	ASSLAVGEQF
TRBV4-2	TRBJ2-1	ASSQEGGGNEQF
TRBV19	TRBJ2-7	ASSIGYEQY
TRBV6-1	TRBJ2-7	ASSVRDIGPYEQY
TRBV6-5	TRBJ2-3	ASSYGTDTQY